Sequencing of this T cell receptor (beta chain) was carried out in a study of T-cell reconstitution after alpha-beta-depleted transplantation in children. This clonotype was counted between two and nine times. The CDR3 runs to 13 residues. The V gene lost 7 bases and the J gene lost 1 base, with 7 bases spanning the gap. The TCRbeta library was prepared with unique molecular identifiers. One entry per CDR3 protein, called by TCRdb with MiXCR from the PCR reads. The repertoire has 420,000 or so distinct CDR3 sequences, roughly 10% of them found once; the top ten carry roughly 5%. This chain links TRBV12-3 or TRBV12-4 with TRBJ2-2, with no clear D. This specimen consisted of PBMCs from the stem cell graft donor, obtained from the stem cell graft. This TCR was recovered from a human donor who donated a stem cell graft to a child with acute myeloid leukemia. CDR3 nucleotide sequence: TGTGCCAGCAATGGGCAGAACACCGGGGAGCTGTTTTTT. This codes for CASNGQNTGELFF.